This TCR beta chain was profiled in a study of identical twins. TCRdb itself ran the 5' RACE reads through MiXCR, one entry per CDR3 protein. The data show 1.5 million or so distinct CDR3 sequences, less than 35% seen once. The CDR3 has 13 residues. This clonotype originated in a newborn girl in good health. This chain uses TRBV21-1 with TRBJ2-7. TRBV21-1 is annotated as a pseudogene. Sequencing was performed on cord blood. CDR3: CASARGSSYEQYF. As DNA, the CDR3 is TGTGCCAGCGCACGGGGGAGCTCCTACGAGCAGTACTTC.